A single sample gave rise to the 16 T cell receptor beta chains below, sequenced in a study of neoadjuvant anti-PD-1 for oral cavity cancer. Libraries were prepared by immunoSEQ multiplex PCR; TCRdb keeps only in-frame clonotypes and omits some of them. The data show under 7,500 clones, just under 60% seen once. Here the sequenced sample was tumor tissue, taken before nivolumab (anti-PD-1) treatment. These receptors all stem from a person aged 40 to 85 with oral cavity squamous cell carcinoma.

This clone was seen a single time. Sequence at one end of the junction differs from germline and may be a read error. This sequence joins TRBV11-3 and TRBJ2-3; 10 bases line up with TRBD1. Looked up from germline, CDR1 is SGHNT and CDR2 is YENEEA. There are 16 residues in the CDR3. DNA for the CDR3: TGTGCCAGCAGCTTAGGAGGGACAGGGGCTTGGGATATGCAGTATTTT. Residues: CASSLGGTGAWDMQYF.

The chain recombines TRBV30 with TRBJ1-1; D uncertain. Germline CDR1 is GTSNPN and CDR2 is SVGIG (reference sequence). V was pared by 5 bases and J by 10 bases, with 11 bases between. The CDR3 spans 10 residues. CDR3 DNA sequence: TGTGCCTGGGAAGTTCGAAGAGCTTTCTTT. It codes for CAWEVRRAFF.

This clone was seen a handful of times. Germline is not matched at one junction end, which may reflect a read error. The rearrangement uses TRBV5-4 and TRBJ2-5; 7 bases are a match to TRBD2. Germline V gene lookup returns CDR1 SGHNT and CDR2 YYREEE (reference sequence). The CDR3 length is 13 residues. The CDR3 DNA reads TGTGCCAGCAGCACAGGCAAAGGACTAGAGTTCCACTTC. It specifies CASSTGKGLEFHF.

The chain has TRBV6-5 and TRBJ1-2, with 7 bases matching TRBD1. This CDR3 is built from 15 residues. The ends lost 5 bases at V and 1 base at J; junction bases unmatched: 7. Germline values: CDR1 MNHEY, CDR2 SVGAGI. CDR3 nucleotides: TGTGCCAGCAGTCGACAGGGAGGGGGTAACTATGGCTACACCTTC. Encoded protein: CASSRQGGGNYGYTF.

About this clone: Other DNA sequences in the same sample also yield this CDR3. The chain links TRBV6-4 to TRBJ2-3; 9 bases fit TRBD2. The junction had 7 bases not matched to a gene; V was cut back by 3 bases and J by 6 bases. The germline V gene encodes CDR1 MRHNA and CDR2 SNTAGT. This CDR3 spans 15 amino acids. CDR3 nucleotides: TGTGCCAGCAGTGAAGGCGGGGGGGAAGCGGATACGCAGTATTTT. Protein product: CASSEGGGEADTQYF.

The chain links TRBV5-1 to TRBJ1-6, with D perhaps TRBD1 (5 bases). V dropped 4 bases and J dropped 10 bases, with 12 bases sitting between them. The CDR3 covers 13 residues. CDR1 and CDR2 (germline): SGHRS, YFSETQ. The CDR3 DNA reads as TGCGCCAGCAGCGTCCGGGACGAATCACCCCTCCACTTT. It is translated as CASSVRDESPLHF.

The rearrangement uses TRBV5-1 and TRBJ2-7, with a tentative D call TRBD1 (6 bases). V lost 2 bases to trimming and J lost 6 bases, with 18 bases between them. Germline V lookup: CDR1 SGHRS, CDR2 YFSETQ. CDR3 length: 15 amino acids. The CDR3 region is CASSLGQTSSAEQYF. The DNA of the CDR3 is TGCGCCAGCAGCTTAGGACAGACCAGTTCGGCCGAGCAGTACTTC.

CDR3 loop: CASRGHRYEQYF. The CDR3 DNA reads TGCGCCAGCAGAGGACACCGCTACGAGCAGTACTTC. The rearrangement links TRBV4-1 to TRBJ2-7; D may be TRBD1 (5 bases). The V gene lost 6 bases and the J gene lost 3 bases, with 9 bases spanning the gap. The length of the CDR3 is 12 residues. From germline, CDR1 is MGHRA and CDR2 YSYEKL.

Within the sample, this clone is medium-sized. CDR3 in DNA: TGTGCCAGCAGCCACAGGGGACAGGTCCCTGAAGCTTTCTTT. Translating gives CASSHRGQVPEAFF. This sequence joins TRBV7-2 and TRBJ1-1, with 8 bases fitting TRBD1. V trimming: 5 bases; J trimming: 6 bases; junction bases outside the gene matches: 8. CDR1 is SGHTA, CDR2 FQGNSA, per germline. The CDR3 sequence is 14 residues long.

The rearrangement joins TRBV4-2 to TRBJ2-1; 10 bases align to TRBD2. This CDR3 comprises 15 residues. CDR1 is LGHNA and CDR2 is YNFKEQ in the germline V gene. V was pared by 6 bases and J by 5 bases, with 7 bases of the junction left unmatched. CDR3 amino acids: CASRLRTSGNNEQFF. DNA for the CDR3: TGTGCCAGCAGATTGAGGACTAGCGGTAACAATGAGCAGTTCTTC.

The chain is built from TRBV5-1 and TRBJ2-7, with D uncertain. The CDR3 sequence is 12 residues long. With 4 bases removed from V and 3 bases from J, the gap between germline ends came to 8 bases. The V gene's germline CDR1 is SGHRS and CDR2 YFSETQ. The CDR3 protein is CASSRDFYEQYF. The CDR3 DNA is TGCGCCAGCAGCAGGGATTTCTACGAGCAGTACTTC.

The rearrangement joins TRBV27 to TRBJ1-1; TRBD1 might be the D (6 bases). V was shortened by 5 bases and J by 1 base, with 14 bases between the two germline ends. CDR1 MNHEY and CDR2 SMNVEV come from the germline V gene (reference sequence). CDR3 length: 15 amino acids. CDR3 sequence reads: CASSQNRASNTEAFF. CDR3 bases: TGTGCCAGCAGTCAAAACAGGGCTTCGAACACTGAAGCTTTCTTT.

V is TRBV7-9 and J is TRBJ2-3, with D tentatively TRBD2 (5 bases). CDR3 length equals 15 residues. V was pared by 3 bases and J by 5 bases, with 15 bases between. Germline-derived CDR1 and CDR2 are SEHNR and FQNEAQ (reference sequence). CDR3 DNA sequence: TGTGCCAGCAGCTTCGGAGCGGAACGCGTAGATACGCAGTATTTT. Protein product: CASSFGAERVDTQYF. The full variable domain, its missing parts supplied by reference TRBV7-9 and TRBJ2-3, is DTGVSQNPRHKITKRGQNVTFRCDPISEHNRLYWYRQTLGQGPEFLTYFQNEAQLEKSRLLSDRFSAERPKGSFSTLEIQRTEQGDSAMYLCASSFGAERVDTQYFGPGTRLTVL.

The V gene is TRBV6-6, the J gene TRBJ2-7; D possibly matches TRBD1 or TRBD2 (5 bases each). The V gene's germline CDR1 is MNHNY and CDR2 SVGAGI (reference sequence). This CDR3 spans 14 amino acids. Trimming pared 5 bases from V and 2 bases from J, leaving 13 bases between. Written as DNA, the CDR3 is TGTGCCAGCAGTCAGACGGGACCAACCTACGAGCAGTACTTC. This translates into CASSQTGPTYEQYF.

This rearrangement joins TRBV19 to TRBJ2-4; D is perhaps TRBD2 (7 bases). The germline V gene has CDR1 LNHDA and CDR2 SQIVND (reference sequence). CDR3 size: 17 residues. Trimming pared 3 bases from V and 0 bases from J, leaving 15 bases between. CDR3 DNA sequence: TGTGCCAGTAGTATGGGGGGGGCAGCTTTAGCCAAAAACATTCAGTACTTC. Translation: CASSMGGAALAKNIQYF.

This clone was counted a few times. This chain joins TRBV25-1 and TRBJ2-3, with 7 nucleotides matching TRBD1. Per the germline V gene, CDR1 is MGHDK and CDR2 is SYGVNS. The CDR3 totals 14 residues. J was trimmed by 0 bases and V by 4 bases; bases with no gene match: 1. CDR3 nucleotides: TGTGCCAGCAGTGGGACAGGTAGCACAGATACGCAGTATTTT. Translated: CASSGTGSTDTQYF.